This entry features one TCR beta chain sequence. Its antigen is as yet unknown. The data derive from a study of cytomegalovirus exposure and HLA in healthy donors. Study at large: The roughly 110 validation repertoires matched the 666 first-cohort repertoires in platform, a later analysis reported. Study conclusions and caveats: In the roughly 120 validation repertoires, a later analysis found that first-cohort TCR clusters tended to co-occur. The classifier, whose performance was assessed in both the original and validation cohorts, reportedly diagnosed cytomegalovirus status with high specificity and sensitivity. In vitro confirmation showed three CMV-associated chains to be CMV antigen specific.

The trim removed 4 bases at V and 2 bases at J, leaving 19 bases unmatched. Germline CDR1 and CDR2: SGHDT and YYEEEE. The CDR3 has 19 residues. Using immunoSEQ multiplex PCR, the repertoire was profiled, and TCRdb retains in-frame clones only, with some absent. The sample carries 98,000 or so clones, 90% to 96% recorded once. The chain couples TRBV5-6 to TRBJ1-2; 8 nucleotides align to TRBD1. This clonotype originated in a young woman in good health and CMV-seronegative. Sequenced: PBMCs. CDR3 region: CASSAEIWTGKDINYGYTF. The CDR3 DNA sequence: TGTGCCAGCAGCGCGGAAATTTGGACAGGGAAGGACATAAACTATGGCTACACCTTC.